The rows below give T cell receptor beta chains drawn from one sample of a study of blood T cells in healthy people across ages. One entry per CDR3 protein, called by TCRdb with MiXCR from the 5' RACE reads. The sample holds 630,000 or so distinct CDR3 sequences; roughly 30% are singletons and the top ten take 15% to 19%. The sample consisted of blood. The receptors derive from a woman older than 75 in good health. Both conserved end residues are part of each CDR3. Part of the rows lack a size; the others show once, few, many or a class for expanded clones.

>many|TRBV6-1
CASLPGQSYYEQYF
>NA|TRBV12-3/TRBV12-4
CASSLGPSGAEAFF
>many|TRBV30
CAWRSGDYNEQFF
>few|TRBV30
CAWSVGVSGANVLTF
>NA|TRBV7-2
CASSLRAGGLSYEQYF
>NA|TRBV4-1
CASSHGSGLAGVNEQFF
>NA|TRBV6-6
CATGENAGQPNYGYTF
>many|TRBV25-1
CASSEGGASYEQYF
>few|TRBV6-5
CASTGGWDTGELFF
>many|TRBV5-1
CASSFAGAGDGYTF
>many|TRBV7-2
CASSLEGWDTQYF
>many|TRBV7-3
CASSTGLAKGRETQYF
>few|TRBV6-2/TRBV6-3
CASSSGPELRYTF
>NA|TRBV20-1
CSAQGQGDTGERFF
>many|TRBV5-1
CASSKDQQETQYF
>few|TRBV7-8
CASTLRRGTGGNEQYF
>NA|TRBV18
CASSATGPPNYGYTF
>NA|TRBV7-8
CASSSLGGHSGTEAFF
>many|TRBV5-1
CASSLAGHMNTEAFF
>NA|TRBV18
CASSTKMGQSTDTQYF
>NA|TRBV7-8
CASSSRAQGTDTQYF
>few|TRBV6-1
CASSVRGTNTGELFF
>many|TRBV15
CATSMRQGSVMDTQYF
>many|TRBV7-2
CASSRTGVTEAFF
>NA|TRBV18
CASSPVFSGDYTDTQYF
>many|TRBV30
CAWSPRGRSYNEQFF
>NA|TRBV4-3
CASSPSLAGELFF
>few|TRBV24-1
CATSDLMEGPLSNQPQHF
>many|TRBV30
CAWGIGETQYF
>few|TRBV7-3
CASSSLGQSTDTQYF
>many|TRBV7-8
CASSLASTGRETQYF
>many|TRBV2
CASSEVAPRRGNTEAFF
>many|TRBV11-2
CASSSGIRQYF
>NA|TRBV7-2
CASSSDYGAWQYF
>many|TRBV3-1
CASSPSGLVYTDTQYF
>NA|TRBV19
CASSLRRPPEVCNQPQHF
>many|TRBV20-1
CSARPGTSSYNEQFF
>few|TRBV4-3
CASSQDWGTGGASGGYTF
>many|TRBV2
CASKAASRTDTQYF
>NA|TRBV20-1
CSVATGGAEQYF
>NA|TRBV6-6
CASSPIANEQYF
>few|TRBV30
CAWSISIRSSGANVLTF
>many|TRBV9
CASSPRTGANTEAFF
>few|TRBV5-1
CASSFRSGALVEAFF
>NA|TRBV10-3
CAISGRGLQETQYF